These T cell receptor beta chains were read from a single sample in a study of beta chain features in type 1 diabetes. The data were produced by immunoSEQ multiplex PCR, yet TCRdb's version contains in-frame clones alone and is incomplete. Of around 250,000 clones listed, approximately 14% are singletons. Sequencing was carried out using naive CD4+ T cells from blood. The receptor set was obtained from a man under 40 with type 1 diabetes. The CDR3 runs from the conserved cysteine through the conserved F or W. A D gene is named only where the DNA matches it firmly. Clone size is not always given. Where it is, it says once, few, many or a class for expanded clones.

J gene,D gene,clone size,V gene,CDR3 DNA,CDR3 protein
TRBJ1-6,TRBD1,-,TRBV11-2,TGTGCCAGCAGCCCTGGGACAGGGGTGGGGTCACCCCTCCACTTT,CASSPGTGVGSPLHF
TRBJ1-2,TRBD1,-,TRBV5-6,TGTGCCAGCAGCTTGGGGACAGGGAACTATGGCTACACCTTC,CASSLGTGNYGYTF
TRBJ1-1,-,-,TRBV27,TGTGCCAGCAGTACTGGACACGAAGCTTTCTTT,CASSTGHEAFF
TRBJ2-5,TRBD2,few,TRBV5-1,TGCGCCAGCAGCTCGGGGACTAGCGGGAGAGAGACCCAGTACTTC,CASSSGTSGRETQYF
TRBJ1-1,-,few,TRBV7-9,TGTGCCAGCACACGACAGGAGGCGAACACTGAAGCTTTCTTT,CASTRQEANTEAFF
TRBJ1-4,TRBD1,-,TRBV2,TGTGCCAGCTGCCGGGACAGAAATGAAAAACTGTTTTTT,CASCRDRNEKLFF
TRBJ2-2,TRBD1,-,TRBV15,TGTGCCACCAGCAGATCCTTACAGGGGGCGCGAACCGGGGAGCTGTTTTTT,CATSRSLQGARTGELFF
TRBJ1-2,TRBD1,-,TRBV7-2,TGTGCCAGCAGCTTAGGACAGGGAGAGAGCTATGGCTACACCTTC,CASSLGQGESYGYTF
TRBJ2-2,TRBD2,few,TRBV15,TGTGCCACCAAGTACGCGGGAGGGGACACCGGGGAGCTGTTTTTT,CATKYAGGDTGELFF
TRBJ2-3,TRBD1,-,TRBV5-1,TGCGCCAGCAGCGGGGGACAGGGGATAGATACGCAGTATTTT,CASSGGQGIDTQYF
TRBJ2-1,TRBD1,few,TRBV25-1,TGTGCCAGCAGCGACAGGGGGCTCTACAATGAGCAGTTCTTC,CASSDRGLYNEQFF
TRBJ2-7,TRBD2,-,TRBV28,TGTGCCAGCAGTTTAGGGGCTAGCGGCAGCTCCTACGAGCAGTACTTC,CASSLGASGSSYEQYF
TRBJ2-7,TRBD2,-,TRBV10-3,TGTGCCATCAGTATGACTAGCGGGGGTCCCTACGAGCAGTACTTC,CAISMTSGGPYEQYF
TRBJ2-2,TRBD2,few,TRBV5-4,TGTGCCAGCAGCGGGCTACTAGCGGAGGGAGGCACCGGGGAGCTGTTTTTT,CASSGLLAEGGTGELFF
TRBJ2-5,TRBD2,-,TRBV4-1,TGCGCCGGGTGCGGGGGGGCCTATGAGACCCAGTACTTC,CAGCGGAYETQYF
TRBJ2-1,TRBD2,-,TRBV5-1,TGCGCCAGCAGTCAGACTAGCGGGGGATCGGGGAATGAGCAGTTCTTC,CASSQTSGGSGNEQFF
TRBJ2-1,TRBD1,few,TRBV7-2,TGTGCCAGCAGCTTAGGGGACAGGGCAAATGAGCAGTTCTTC,CASSLGDRANEQFF
TRBJ2-1,TRBD1,-,TRBV5-4,TGTGCCAGCAGCGGGGGACAGAGCTCCTACAATGAGCAGTTCTTC,CASSGGQSSYNEQFF
TRBJ2-2,-,-,TRBV4-1,TGCGCCAGCAGCCTCCCCCCGGGAAACACCGGGGAGCTGTTTTTT,CASSLPPGNTGELFF
TRBJ2-5,TRBD1,-,TRBV2,TGTGCCAGCAGTGAGGGACAGGGTGGGGAGACCCAGTACTTC,CASSEGQGGETQYF
TRBJ2-7,TRBD1,few,TRBV4-1,TGCGCCAGCAGCCAAGTCCAACCCCGGGACAGGGGGTTCGACGAGCAGTACTTC,CASSQVQPRDRGFDEQYF
TRBJ2-5,-,-,TRBV5-4,TGTGCCAGCAGCTTTCCGGAGCGCCGGGAGACCCAGTACTTC,CASSFPERRETQYF
TRBJ1-1,-,few,TRBV2,TGTGCCAGCAGTGAAGTAGGGGGACACCAAGGGACTGAAGCTTTCTTT,CASSEVGGHQGTEAFF
TRBJ1-1,-,-,TRBV5-1,TGCGCCAGCAGCTTGGGCAGTACGAACACTGAAGCTTTCTTT,CASSLGSTNTEAFF
TRBJ1-1,-,-,TRBV5-1,TGCGCCAGCAGCTTGGTGGATGGAGACACTGAAGCTTTCTTT,CASSLVDGDTEAFF
TRBJ2-1,-,-,TRBV7-8,TGTGCCAGCAGCTTAGCGGGGGGGCCGGACAATGAGCAGTTCTTC,CASSLAGGPDNEQFF
TRBJ2-5,-,-,TRBV10-1,TGCGCCAGCAGTGAGTTAAGACAGGGAGGAAAAGAGACCCAGTACTTC,CASSELRQGGKETQYF
TRBJ2-7,TRBD1,few,TRBV11-2,TGTGCCAGCAACCAAGGACAGGGGGCGAAGGACGAGCAGTACTTC,CASNQGQGAKDEQYF
TRBJ2-1,-,few,TRBV7-9,TGTGCCAGCAGCCCTACTGGGGGGACCTACAATGAGCAGTTCTTC,CASSPTGGTYNEQFF
TRBJ2-7,-,-,TRBV19,TGTGCCAGTACTCCGGGAGTCGGGGCCTCCGAGCAGTACTTC,CASTPGVGASEQYF
TRBJ2-7,-,-,TRBV4-1,TGCGCCAGCAGTCTTGACCGGGACTCCATCTACGAGCAGTACTTC,CASSLDRDSIYEQYF
TRBJ2-1,TRBD1,few,TRBV5-4,TGTGCCAGCAGCACCTCCGGGACAGGGGCCTACAATGAGCAGTTCTTC,CASSTSGTGAYNEQFF
TRBJ2-2,-,few,TRBV5-4,TGTGCCAGCAGCCCCACTAGTTTACAAACCGGGGAGCTGTTTTTT,CASSPTSLQTGELFF
TRBJ1-6,-,few,TRBV30,TGTGCCTGGAGTGGTGGCCAGGCCCTTGAAAGTTCACCCCTCCACTTT,CAWSGGQALESSPLHF
TRBJ2-7,-,-,TRBV9,TGTGCCAGCAGCGTAGAAGGAAGCAGGGGAGTCGAGCAGTACTTC,CASSVEGSRGVEQYF
TRBJ2-2,-,-,TRBV11-2,TGTGCCAGCAGCTGGGGCGGGGCCACCGGGGAGCTGTTTTTT,CASSWGGATGELFF
TRBJ1-2,-,-,TRBV5-1,TGCGCCAGCAGCTCGACAGGACGTATCTATGGCTACACCTTC,CASSSTGRIYGYTF
TRBJ1-5,TRBD1,-,TRBV2,TGTGCCAGCAGTGAGAGGGGGCGCGGTAATCAGCCCCAGCATTTT,CASSERGRGNQPQHF
TRBJ1-2,-,-,TRBV7-2,TGTGCCAGCGTTGAACGGGGAGCTAGGACGCATGGCTACACCTTC,CASVERGARTHGYTF
TRBJ2-7,-,few,TRBV7-9,TGTGCCAGCACCCGACTTCGGCCCAGCTCCTACGAGCAGTACTTC,CASTRLRPSSYEQYF
TRBJ2-1,TRBD1,once,TRBV11-1,TGTGCCAGCAGCTTAGCAGAACCGAGGGGGCCTGAGCAGTTCTTC,CASSLAEPRGPEQFF
TRBJ1-1,-,-,TRBV6-1,TGTGCCAGCAGTAGAGGGCAGGTGAACACTGAAGCTTTCTTT,CASSRGQVNTEAFF
TRBJ1-2,TRBD1,few,TRBV2,TGTGCCAGCGGACAGGAGGGTGGCTATGGCTACACCTTC,CASGQEGGYGYTF
TRBJ2-7,-,-,TRBV11-3,TGTGCCAGCACCCGCCGGGGCTACGAGCAGTACTTC,CASTRRGYEQYF
TRBJ2-1,TRBD1,few,TRBV7-2,TGTGCCAGCAGCTTAGTTCCCCGGGACAGGGGGCCAAATGAGCAGTTCTTC,CASSLVPRDRGPNEQFF
TRBJ2-1,TRBD2,few,TRBV30,TGTGCCTGGAGTAGAATCCTAAGCGGGAGTGTCTACAATGAGCAGTTCTTC,CAWSRILSGSVYNEQFF
TRBJ2-7,-,-,TRBV2,TGTGCCAGCAGTGGTCAGGGGTACCACGAGCAGTACTTC,CASSGQGYHEQYF
TRBJ2-3,-,-,TRBV30,TGTGCCTGGGCCCCCTCAGGCGCTCCGCTCACAGATACGCAGTATTTT,CAWAPSGAPLTDTQYF
TRBJ2-1,-,-,TRBV11-3,TGTGCCAGCAGTAAGACTAACCCGTCCTACAATGAGCAGTTCTTC,CASSKTNPSYNEQFF
TRBJ2-1,-,few,TRBV29-1,TGCAGCGTTGTTGTGGCTCCTCCAGATGAGCAGTTCTTC,CSVVVAPPDEQFF
TRBJ2-2,-,-,TRBV11-2,TGTGCCAGCATCGCGGAGCTAGCAACCGGGGAGCTGTTTTTT,CASIAELATGELFF
TRBJ1-2,-,few,TRBV18,TGTGCCAGCTCCCTGACAGAGGCTAACTATGGCTACACCTTC,CASSLTEANYGYTF
TRBJ1-5,TRBD1,few,TRBV6-6,TGTGCCAGCAAACGGGACAGGGGGGATCAGCCCCAGCATTTT,CASKRDRGDQPQHF